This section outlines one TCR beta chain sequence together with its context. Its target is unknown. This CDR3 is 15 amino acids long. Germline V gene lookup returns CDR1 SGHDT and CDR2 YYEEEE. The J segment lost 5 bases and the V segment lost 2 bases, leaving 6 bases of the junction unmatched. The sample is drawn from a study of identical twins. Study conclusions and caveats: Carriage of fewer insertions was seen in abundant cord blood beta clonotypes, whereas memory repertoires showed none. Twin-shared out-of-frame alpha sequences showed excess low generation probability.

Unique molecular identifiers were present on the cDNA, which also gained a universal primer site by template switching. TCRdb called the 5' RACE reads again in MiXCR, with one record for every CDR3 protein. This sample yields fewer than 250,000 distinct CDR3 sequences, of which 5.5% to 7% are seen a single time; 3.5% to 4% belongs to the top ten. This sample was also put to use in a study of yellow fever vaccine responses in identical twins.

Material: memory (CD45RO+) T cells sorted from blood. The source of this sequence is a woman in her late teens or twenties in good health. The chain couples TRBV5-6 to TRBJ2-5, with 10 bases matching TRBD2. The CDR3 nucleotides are TGTGCCAGCAGCTTAAGCGGGGGGGCGATTGAGACCCAGTACTTC. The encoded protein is CASSLSGGAIETQYF.